This T cell receptor beta chain was profiled in a study of neurological immune-mediated disorders. The making of cDNA relied on 5'RACE with 10-nucleotide random UMIs. Every sequencing run gave over 200 million TCR-beta sequences, taken from 15-18 subjects. TCRdb re-called the 5' RACE reads with MiXCR, one entry per CDR3 protein. The sample holds tens of thousands of distinct CDR3 sequences; just over 2.5% are singletons and the top ten take around 1.1%. Study-level points and caveats: One related-CDR3 cluster, found by phylogenetic grouping, held repertoires of 18 of 34 multiple sclerosis patients and is a possible signature.

Many counts were recorded for this clonotype. Its specificity is unknown. Germline V gene data show CDR1 as SGHAT and CDR2 as FQNNGV. Trimming pared 2 bases from V and 7 bases from J, leaving 9 bases between. This CDR3 region has 13 residues. PBMCs numbering 2 million and stored at -80 C yielded the unsorted libraries. The TCR originated in a woman younger than 45 with multiple sclerosis. The rearrangement links TRBV11-2 to TRBJ2-1; D gene ambiguous. The sample taken for sequencing was PBMCs. The CDR3 loop reads CASSLTGDNEQFF. Written as DNA, the CDR3 is TGTGCCAGCAGCTTAACTGGGGATAATGAGCAGTTCTTC.